This TCR beta chain was recorded in a study of identical twins. This clonotype was counted between two and nine times. TCRdb re-called the 5' RACE reads with MiXCR, one entry per CDR3 protein. Of hundreds of thousands of distinct CDR3 sequences listed, 9% to 15% are singletons. This same sample was also taken into another study, of yellow fever vaccine responses in identical twins.

This TCR derives from a woman under 30 in good health. Sequencing was performed on PBMCs.

CDR3 sequence (DNA): TGTGCCAGCAGTGACCCAGGACAGTTAATCTATGGCTACACCTTC. This codes for CASSDPGQLIYGYTF. This chain joins TRBV6-1 and TRBJ1-2; weak D call: TRBD1 (6 bases). Deletions cut 3 bases from V and 4 bases from J, with 15 bases between. The CDR3 is 15 amino acids. Germline V lookup: CDR1 MNHNS, CDR2 SASEGT.